A selection of T cell receptor beta chains follows, all from one sample in a study of T-cell reconstitution after alpha-beta-depleted transplantation in children. TCRdb processed the PCR reads anew with MiXCR; each CDR3 protein has one entry. The sample lists roughly 50,000 distinct CDR3 sequences; 44% were seen once. The sample consisted of PBMCs, mostly from graft donor cells, taken 360 days after TCRalphabeta/CD19-depleted stem cell transplant. The receptor source for this set is a male patient between 10 and 17 years old who had a stem cell transplant for acute lymphoblastic leukemia, so the T cells may come from the graft donor. Each CDR3 is given with its conserved first and last residue. D genes are given only for firm matches. Only some rows state a clone size, as once, few, many or a class for expanded clones.

TRBV4-3	-	14	TRBD1	TRBJ2-3	CASSQRQGEDTQYF
TRBV25-1	-	14	-	TRBJ1-2	CASSESGRFGGYTF
TRBV3-1	-	14	TRBD1	TRBJ1-6	CASSQGDSNSPLHF
TRBV20-1	-	14	TRBD1	TRBJ1-1	CSAWDRGTLAEAFF
TRBV12-3/TRBV12-4	-	14	-	TRBJ2-7	CASSLGANRSEQYF
TRBV2	once	14	TRBD1	TRBJ2-3	CASTLDRGPNTQYF
TRBV29-1	-	13	TRBD2	TRBJ2-7	CSVVRTSGYEQYF
TRBV7-2	few	16	TRBD1	TRBJ2-3	CASSLGGGTGADTQYF
TRBV12-3/TRBV12-4	-	14	-	TRBJ2-5	CASSRLGAGETQYF
TRBV12-3/TRBV12-4	few	11	-	TRBJ2-1	CASSLGAPQFF
TRBV5-6	-	15	TRBD1	TRBJ2-7	CASSWGKTGVGEQYF
TRBV7-9	few	12	TRBD1	TRBJ2-7	CASSLGDRGPFF
TRBV20-1	-	18	-	TRBJ2-1	CSARGVVAGDNSYNEQFF
TRBV9	few	15	TRBD1	TRBJ2-5	CASSVGQGAGETQYF
TRBV5-1	-	12	-	TRBJ2-7	CASGDSMYEQYF
TRBV15	-	16	TRBD2	TRBJ2-5	CATSPPTSGPEETQYF
TRBV7-3	few	15	-	TRBJ2-3	CASSLMGARTDTQYF
TRBV3-1	-	16	-	TRBJ2-1	CASSQEVRGPYNEQFF
TRBV5-1	-	16	TRBD2	TRBJ2-2	CASSSGLAENTGELFF
TRBV4-3	few	16	TRBD1	TRBJ1-2	CASSHAGQGANYGYTF
TRBV20-1	-	15	-	TRBJ2-1	CSAWMGFRMHNEQFF
TRBV2	-	15	TRBD1	TRBJ1-1	CASSRQGGPNTEAFF
TRBV3-1	few	16	TRBD2	TRBJ2-3	CASSSLAGGSTDTQYF